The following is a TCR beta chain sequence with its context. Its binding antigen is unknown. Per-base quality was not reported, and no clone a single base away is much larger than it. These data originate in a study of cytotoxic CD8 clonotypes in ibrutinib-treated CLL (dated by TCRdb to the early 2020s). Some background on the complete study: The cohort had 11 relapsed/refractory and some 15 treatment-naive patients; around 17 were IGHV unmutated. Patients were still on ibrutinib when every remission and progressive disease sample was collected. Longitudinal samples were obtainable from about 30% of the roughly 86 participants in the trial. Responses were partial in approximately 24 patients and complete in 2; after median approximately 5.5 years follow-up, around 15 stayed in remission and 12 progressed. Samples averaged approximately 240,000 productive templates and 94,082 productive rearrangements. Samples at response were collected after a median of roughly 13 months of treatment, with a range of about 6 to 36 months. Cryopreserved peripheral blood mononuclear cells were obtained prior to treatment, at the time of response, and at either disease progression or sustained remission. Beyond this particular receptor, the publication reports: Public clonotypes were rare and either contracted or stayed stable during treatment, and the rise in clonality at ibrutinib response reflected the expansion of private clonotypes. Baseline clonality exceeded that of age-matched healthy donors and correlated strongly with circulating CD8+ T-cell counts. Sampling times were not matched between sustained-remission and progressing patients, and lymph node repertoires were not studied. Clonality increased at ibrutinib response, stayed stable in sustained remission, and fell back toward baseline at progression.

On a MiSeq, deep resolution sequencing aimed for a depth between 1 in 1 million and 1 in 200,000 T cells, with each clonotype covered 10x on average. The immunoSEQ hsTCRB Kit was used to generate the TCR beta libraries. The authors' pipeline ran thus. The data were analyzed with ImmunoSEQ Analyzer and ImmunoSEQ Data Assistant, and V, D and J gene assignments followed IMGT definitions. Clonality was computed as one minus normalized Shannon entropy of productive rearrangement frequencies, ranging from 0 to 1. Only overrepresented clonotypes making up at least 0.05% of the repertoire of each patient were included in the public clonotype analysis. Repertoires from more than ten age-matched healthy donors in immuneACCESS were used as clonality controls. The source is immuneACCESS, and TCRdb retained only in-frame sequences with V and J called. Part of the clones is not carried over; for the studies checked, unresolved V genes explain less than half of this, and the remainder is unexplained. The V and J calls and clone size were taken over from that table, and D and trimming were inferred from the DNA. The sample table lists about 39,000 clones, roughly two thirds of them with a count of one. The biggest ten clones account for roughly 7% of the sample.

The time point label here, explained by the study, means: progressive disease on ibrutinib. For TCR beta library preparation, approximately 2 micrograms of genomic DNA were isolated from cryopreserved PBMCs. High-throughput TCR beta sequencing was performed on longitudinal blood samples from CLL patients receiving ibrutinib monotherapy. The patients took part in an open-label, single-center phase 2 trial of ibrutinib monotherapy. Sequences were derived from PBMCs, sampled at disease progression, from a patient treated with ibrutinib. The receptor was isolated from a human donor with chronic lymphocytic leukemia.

The CDR3 protein is CASSQDYRAGPYEQYF. The DNA sequence is as follows: TGTGCCAGCAGCCAAGATTATAGGGCAGGGCCCTACGAGCAGTACTTC. The chain employs TRBV14 and TRBJ2-7; the D gene is perhaps TRBD1, from 5 matching bases. Trimming removed 0 bases from V and 2 bases from J, leaving 14 bases between the germline ends. From the cysteine up to the phenylalanine, the CDR3 has a length of 16 residues. Of the read, only the CDR3 DNA is kept; its 48 bases are in frame from base 1. Looking up the germline V gene yields CDR1 SGHDN and CDR2 FVKESK.